The 9 T cell receptor beta chains below come from one sample, sequenced in a study of cytomegalovirus exposure and HLA in healthy donors. PCR employed 60 Vbeta and 13 Jbeta primers. Data came from immunoSEQ multiplex PCR; TCRdb stores just in-frame clones and leaves some out. The sample has about 140,000 clones; around four fifths are singletons. Sequences were obtained from PBMCs. The receptors derive from a man aged 25-45 years in good health and CMV-seropositive.

This clone came up a few times. The DNA of the CDR3 is TGTGCCAGCAGCGCGGGACCTTATAATTCACCCCTCCACTTT. It specifies CASSAGPYNSPLHF. V and J are TRBV6-5 and TRBJ1-6, with a possible D match to TRBD1 (5 bases). The CDR3 sequence is 14 residues long. Trimming took off 6 bases at V and 4 bases at J, with 10 bases between the two ends. The germline CDR1 and CDR2 sequences are MNHEY and SVGAGI.

The chain carries TRBV10-3 and TRBJ1-5; no reliable D call. The CDR3 has 14 residues. V was cut by 3 bases and J by 4 bases, with 10 bases left in between. In germline, CDR1 is ENHRY, CDR2 SYGVKD. CDR3 nucleotide sequence: TGTGCCATCAGTGATGGAGGATCAAATCAGCCCCAGCATTTT. It translates to CAISDGGSNQPQHF.

This clone occurred a few times. This chain links TRBV5-1 with TRBJ2-1; TRBD2 agrees at 8 bases. V was pared by 4 bases and J by 7 bases, with 13 bases of the junction left unmatched. The CDR3 covers 16 residues. CDR1 SGHRS and CDR2 YFSETQ come from the germline V gene. For the CDR3, the DNA is TGCGCCAGCAGCCAGTTTACGGGAGGGATGACAAATGAGCAGTTCTTC. Its protein is CASSQFTGGMTNEQFF.

This chain uses TRBV18 with TRBJ1-3; a possible D gene is TRBD1 (6 bases). The V gene's germline CDR1 is KGHSH and CDR2 LQKENI. The V and J ends lost 3 bases and 2 bases respectively, with 11 bases between them. The CDR3 spans 15 residues. In DNA, the CDR3 is TGTGCCAGCTCACCGAAGGGGGAAGCTGGAAACACCATATATTTT. It yields the protein CASSPKGEAGNTIYF.

This chain uses TRBV19 with TRBJ1-1, with D tentatively TRBD1 (6 bases). Germline V gene sequence: CDR1 LNHDA, CDR2 SQIVND (reference sequence). Trimming took off 6 bases at V and 5 bases at J, with 16 bases between the two ends. The CDR3 contains 14 residues. The DNA of the CDR3 is TGTGCCAGTAGGCTGGCGGACAGTGGGACTGAAGCTTTCTTT. Translated: CASRLADSGTEAFF.

The genes are TRBV15 and TRBJ2-1, with D unclear. The CDR3 extends over 13 amino acids. CDR1 LNHNV and CDR2 YYDKDF come from the germline V gene (reference sequence). The germline V and J ends were trimmed by 8 bases and 5 bases, with 13 bases remaining between them. The CDR3 loop reads CATAPRLHNEQFF. As DNA, the CDR3 is TGTGCCACCGCTCCGCGACTGCACAATGAGCAGTTCTTC.

This clone was recorded once. The rearrangement joins TRBV4-2 to TRBJ2-1; 7 bases line up with TRBD2. In germline, CDR1 is LGHNA, CDR2 YNFKEQ. The CDR3 covers 16 residues. With 4 bases clipped from V and 0 bases from J, the junction kept 6 bases outside the gene matches. This chain's CDR3 is CASSLYLAASYNEQFF. DNA of the CDR3: TGTGCCAGCAGCCTATACCTAGCGGCCTCCTACAATGAGCAGTTCTTC.

This clone was seen a handful of times. V is TRBV5-1 and J is TRBJ1-4; possible D gene TRBD1, 5 bases. V shed 4 bases and J shed 7 bases, with 14 bases lying between them. The CDR3 contains 14 residues. Germline V gene data show CDR1 as SGHRS and CDR2 as YFSETQ. The CDR3 DNA is TGCGCCAGCAGCAGCAGGGTTTCAAGTGAAAAACTGTTTTTT. It translates to CASSSRVSSEKLFF.

The V and J genes are TRBV11-1 and TRBJ2-3; TRBD2 matches at 14 bases. V was clipped by 3 bases and J by 8 bases; unmatched bases: 4. CDR3 length equals 15 residues. Germline CDR1 reads SGHAT; CDR2 reads FQDESV (reference sequence). CDR3 sequence: CASSLGLAGVGTQYF. CDR3 in DNA: TGTGCCAGCAGCTTGGGACTAGCGGGGGTTGGTACGCAGTATTTT.